Described below is a single T cell receptor (beta chain) sequence and its context. The record originates from a study of T cell responses to AZD1222 COVID-19 vaccine. The method was immunoSEQ multiplex PCR; TCRdb's version includes in-frame clones alone and lacks a portion of them. Of under 130,000 clones in the sample, approximately 90% were seen once. Germline V gene lookup returns CDR1 LNHDA and CDR2 SQIVND (reference sequence). Trimming took off 7 bases at V and 2 bases at J, with 15 bases between the two ends. This CDR3 has 14 residues. The TCR comes from an adult in good health. The material was peripheral blood, obtained on day 0 of AZD1222 vaccination. The chain links TRBV19 to TRBJ2-7, with a weak D call TRBD1 (6 bases). CDR3: CASTNGGSPYEQYF. In DNA form, the CDR3 reads TGTGCCAGTACCAATGGGGGCAGTCCCTACGAGCAGTACTTC.